This TCR beta chain came from a study of human thymus T cells. Study results and limitations: The authors found apparently biased V and J gene usage in thymic and blood repertoires.

Corrective cardiac surgery supplied the resected thymus tissue. Congenital heart defects were the reason for the corrective surgery that the donors, healthy Finnish infants, were having. Worth noting for this clone: Its antigen is not identified.

Generated by immunoSEQ multiplex PCR, the TCRdb table keeps only in-frame clones and is missing some. The sample records about 130,000 clones, around 94% being singletons. The germline CDR1 and CDR2 sequences are LGHNA and YSLEER. This CDR3 spans 15 amino acids. Trimming stripped 0 bases from V and 7 bases from J, with 16 bases between. The sample comprised thymus tissue. The chain carries TRBV4-3 and TRBJ2-7; D may be TRBD1 or TRBD2 (5 bases each). The sequence derives from a boy in the first two years of life with a congenital heart defect but otherwise immunologically healthy. The CDR3 region has the DNA TGCGCCAGCAGCCAAGATCGGCAGGTTGGGGGTGAGCAGTACTTC. This codes for CASSQDRQVGGEQYF.